The 32 T cell receptor beta chains below were found in one sample sequenced in a study of blood T cell repertoires in COVID-19 (dated by TCRdb to about 2020). Libraries were made using the immunoSEQ multiplex PCR assay. Not all clones reach the TCRdb copy of this immuneACCESS table, which keeps in-frame sequences only. Checked studies attribute under half of the gap to unresolved V genes and leave the rest unexplained. This sample has 150,000 to 200,000 clones in its table, and approximately 81% of those were observed once. Jointly, the top ten make up roughly 15% of the sample. Material for sequencing was peripheral blood. These receptors all stem from a woman in her 70s with COVID-19, enrolled during active disease.

The chain uses TRBV19 and TRBJ2-5; a possible D gene is TRBD2 (6 bases). Germline CDR1 LNHDA, CDR2 SQIVND (reference sequence). V was trimmed by 6 bases and J by 5 bases, leaving 13 bases between them. This CDR3 has 13 residues. The CDR3, as DNA: TGTGCCAGTAGAGAAGGCGGGACGGAGACCCAGTACTTC. Translation gives CASREGGTETQYF.

The rearrangement uses TRBV18 and TRBJ2-2, with 7 bases identical to TRBD1. Looked up from germline, CDR1 is KGHSH and CDR2 is LQKENI. J gave up 2 bases and V 5 bases, and 14 bases lay outside the gene matches. CDR3 length: 18 residues. The CDR3 DNA reads TGTGCCAGCTCATCTGTATCGGCCAGGGGGATAAACACCGGGGAGCTGTTTTTT. Amino acids: CASSSVSARGINTGELFF.

The gene calls are TRBV19 and TRBJ1-5, with 12 positions matching TRBD1. J lost 1 base, V lost 7 bases, and 8 bases had no gene match. Germline CDR1 reads LNHDA; CDR2 reads SQIVND (reference sequence). The CDR3 sequence is 17 residues long. CDR3 sequence reads: CASTLGTGGMSNQPQHF. In DNA, the CDR3 is TGTGCCAGTACCCTCGGGACAGGGGGCATGAGCAATCAGCCCCAGCATTTT.

As regards this clone: Sequence at one end of the junction differs from germline and may be a read error. The chain recombines TRBV12-3 or TRBV12-4 with TRBJ1-2; 8 bases are a match to TRBD1. CDR3 length: 13 residues. CDR3 coding DNA: TGTGCCAGCAGTTTAGGATTCCGGGACAGGCCGGCCTTC. This codes for CASSLGFRDRPAF.

This chain uses TRBV28 with TRBJ1-1; D remains ambiguous. Germline loops: CDR1 MDHEN, CDR2 SYDVKM. CDR3 size: 14 residues. Trimming pared 5 bases from V and 10 bases from J, leaving 20 bases between. CDR3 in DNA: TGTGCCAGCAGTCCCCGGGGAATTGGAATTCGAGCTTTCTTT. Its protein is CASSPRGIGIRAFF.

The V and J genes are TRBV27 and TRBJ1-1; D is possibly TRBD1 (5 bases). The ends were cut back, 0 bases at V and 4 bases at J, with 15 bases in the middle. Germline loops: CDR1 MNHEY, CDR2 SMNVEV (reference sequence). The CDR3 has 16 amino acids. Here the CDR3 reads CASSLSIWGGGTEAFF. The CDR3 nucleotides are TGTGCCAGCAGTTTATCCATTTGGGGGGGAGGCACTGAAGCTTTCTTT.

The rearrangement joins TRBV27 to TRBJ1-3; no clear D gene. Germline V gene sequence: CDR1 MNHEY, CDR2 SMNVEV (reference sequence). V dropped 5 bases and J dropped 1 base, with 18 bases sitting between them. The CDR3 covers 17 residues. The CDR3 sequence: CASSRSTSGFSGNTIYF. In DNA form, the CDR3 reads TGTGCCAGCAGTCGAAGTACAAGCGGGTTTTCTGGAAACACCATATATTTT.

The chain uses TRBV5-1 and TRBJ2-2; TRBD1 aligns across 9 bases. This CDR3 has 15 residues. V shed 0 bases and J 5 bases; nucleotides not matched to a gene: 2. Germline V CDR1 and CDR2: SGHRS, YFSETQ. CDR3 protein: CASSLEGQGTGELFF. CDR3 coding DNA: TGCGCCAGCAGCTTGGAAGGACAGGGGACCGGGGAGCTGTTTTTT.

This chain joins TRBV18 and TRBJ1-1, with TRBD1 matching 11 bases. The CDR3 spans 15 residues. V lost 6 bases and J lost 10; bases outside the gene matches: 13. Germline V CDR1 and CDR2: KGHSH, LQKENI. The CDR3 DNA is TGTGCCAGCTCCCTTGGACAGGGGGCGTACGAGAGAGCTTTCTTT. It encodes CASSLGQGAYERAFF.

This rearrangement joins TRBV7-2 to TRBJ2-1, with TRBD2 as a possible D gene (6 bases). CDR1 and CDR2 from the germline V gene are SGHTA and FQGNSA. Trimming left V 3 bases short and J 8 bases short, with 14 bases between. The CDR3 sequence is 14 residues long. CDR3 residues: CASSFQFGTHEQFF. The CDR3 DNA sequence: TGTGCCAGCAGCTTTCAGTTCGGGACTCATGAGCAGTTCTTC.

The CDR3 coding sequence is TGTGCCAGCAGCTCACCATTGACTAGCGGGGGCTACAATGAGCAGTTCTTC. Protein: CASSSPLTSGGYNEQFF. This sequence joins TRBV28 and TRBJ2-1; 12 positions agree with TRBD2. V lost 6 bases to trimming and J lost 3 bases; unmatched junction nucleotides: 9. Germline lookup yields CDR1 MDHEN and CDR2 SYDVKM. The CDR3 is 17 amino acids.

The chain recombines TRBV18 with TRBJ1-1; D unclear. This CDR3 is built from 13 residues. V gave up 6 bases and J gave up 2 bases, with 10 bases separating them. Germline CDR1 reads KGHSH; CDR2 reads LQKENI. The CDR3 region has the DNA TGTGCCAGCTCCCTAGGGAGCAACACTGAAGCTTTCTTT. Its protein is CASSLGSNTEAFF. Filled out from reference TRBV18 and TRBJ1-1, the complete variable domain reads NAGVMQNPRHLVRRRGQEARLRCSPMKGHSHVYWYRQLPEEGLKFMVYLQKENIIDESGMPKERFSAEFPKEGPSILRIQQVVRGDSAAYFCASSLGSNTEAFFGQGTRLTVV.

The chain couples TRBV27 to TRBJ1-6, with no clear D. CDR1 and CDR2 (germline): MNHEY, SMNVEV (reference sequence). This CDR3 comprises 16 residues. The V end was cut by 4 bases, the J end by 2 bases, with 12 bases between. DNA of the CDR3: TGTGCCAGCAGTTCACTGACCGGGGCCTATAATTCACCCCTCCACTTT. Encoded protein: CASSSLTGAYNSPLHF.

The genes are TRBV27 and TRBJ2-6, with 11 bases lining up with TRBD1. Germline V gene data show CDR1 as MNHEY and CDR2 as SMNVEV (reference sequence). The CDR3 loop spans 16 amino acids. Trimming took 7 bases from V and 4 from J; bases not matched to a gene: 6. The CDR3 DNA reads TGTGCCAGCAAAGCGGACAGGGGGCGGGGGGCCAACGTCCTGACTTTC. Translation: CASKADRGRGANVLTF.

CDR3 loop: CASSQVLGGTSYEQYF. CDR3 nucleotides: TGCGCCAGCAGCCAAGTACTCGGCGGAACTTCCTACGAGCAGTACTTC. J is TRBJ2-7 and V is TRBV4-1; unclear D gene. Germline lookup yields CDR1 MGHRA and CDR2 YSYEKL. Trimming left V 1 base short and J 1 base short, with 14 bases between. This CDR3 comprises 16 residues.

The chain carries TRBV29-1 and TRBJ1-5; the match to TRBD1 covers 7 bases. Germline trimming cut 7 bases from V and 4 bases from J; bases unmatched to any gene: 10. The V gene's germline CDR1 is SQVTM and CDR2 ANQGSEA. The CDR3 has 14 amino acids. In DNA, the CDR3 is TGCAGCGCTACTACAGGGGTCGGGAATCAGCCCCAGCATTTT. Its protein product is CSATTGVGNQPQHF. Together with reference TRBV29-1 and TRBJ1-5, the CDR3 gives the full variable domain: SAVISQKPSRDICQRGTSLTIQCQVDSQVTMMFWYRQQPGQSLTLIATANQGSEATYESGFVIDKFPISRPNLTFSTLTVSNMSPEDSSIYLCSATTGVGNQPQHFGDGTRLSIL.

This chain connects TRBV5-1 to TRBJ1-2, with 12 bases identical to TRBD1. The J segment lost 4 bases and the V segment lost 5 bases, leaving 6 bases of the junction unmatched. Germline CDR1 and CDR2: SGHRS and YFSETQ. CDR3 size: 15 residues. The CDR3 reads CASSYGTGGAYGYTF. The CDR3 DNA is TGCGCCAGCAGTTACGGGACAGGGGGCGCCTATGGCTACACCTTC. Full variable domain (rest looked up from reference TRBV5-1 and TRBJ1-2): KAGVTQTPRYLIKTRGQQVTLSCSPISGHRSVSWYQQTPGQGLQFLFEYFSETQRNKGNFPGRFSGRQFSNSRSEMNVSTLELGDSALYLCASSYGTGGAYGYTFGSGTRLTVV.

V and J are TRBV15 and TRBJ1-1, with 7 bases aligning to TRBD1. CDR3 length: 15 amino acids. Looked up from germline, CDR1 is LNHNV and CDR2 is YYDKDF (reference sequence). The V segment lost 4 bases and the J segment 5 bases; nucleotides outside the gene matches: 10. DNA for the CDR3: TGTGCCACCAGCACCGGACAGGATCTTGGGACTGAAGCTTTCTTT. Amino acids: CATSTGQDLGTEAFF.

The chain recombines TRBV19 with TRBJ2-1, with a weak D call TRBD1 (7 bases). V was clipped by 5 bases and J by 5 bases, with 22 bases between them. The CDR3 loop spans 17 amino acids. The germline gives CDR1 LNHDA, CDR2 SQIVND (reference sequence). DNA for the CDR3: TGTGCCAGTAGTCCCAACCCCCGGACAGGAGGGAACAATGAGCAGTTCTTC. Encoded protein: CASSPNPRTGGNNEQFF. Based on the CDR3 plus reference TRBV19 and TRBJ2-1, the full variable domain is DGGITQSPKYLFRKEGQNVTLSCEQNLNHDAMYWYRQDPGQGLRLIYYSQIVNDFQKGDIAEGYSVSREKKESFPLTVTSAQKNPTAFYLCASSPNPRTGGNNEQFFGPGTRLTVL.

The rearrangement uses TRBV5-4 and TRBJ2-7, with D hard to call. This CDR3 contains 13 residues. Trimming stripped 2 bases from V and 3 bases from J, with 9 bases between. From germline, CDR1 is SGHNT and CDR2 YYREEE (reference sequence). The CDR3 protein is CASSFPASYEQYF. The CDR3 DNA follows: TGTGCCAGCAGCTTCCCCGCCAGCTACGAGCAGTACTTC. Filled out from reference TRBV5-4 and TRBJ2-7, the complete variable domain reads ETGVTQSPTHLIKTRGQQVTLRCSSQSGHNTVSWYQQALGQGPQFIFQYYREEENGRGNFPPRFSGLQFPNYSSELNVNALELDDSALYLCASSFPASYEQYFGPGTRLTVT.

The V and J genes are TRBV3-1 (or the pseudogene TRBV3-2) and TRBJ2-1; the match to TRBD2 covers 9 bases. V lost 3 bases and J lost 7; bases outside the gene matches: 7. The CDR3 has 15 residues. Per the germline V gene, CDR1 is LGHDT and CDR2 is YNNKEL (reference sequence). DNA of the CDR3: TGTGCCAGCAGCCAGGCGGCTAGCGGGAATAATGAGCAGTTCTTC. This codes for CASSQAASGNNEQFF.

This sequence joins TRBV5-4 and TRBJ2-3; D not resolved. V dropped 0 bases and J dropped 0 bases, with 2 bases sitting between them. There are 13 residues in the CDR3. In germline, CDR1 is SGHNT, CDR2 YYREEE (reference sequence). CDR3 sequence reads: CASSLASTDTQYF. The CDR3, as DNA: TGTGCCAGCAGCTTGGCTAGCACAGATACGCAGTATTTT.

The rearrangement joins TRBV5-6 to TRBJ1-2; 9 bases are shared with TRBD1. CDR3 length equals 16 residues. Germline lookup yields CDR1 SGHDT and CDR2 YYEEEE. The V segment lost 5 bases and the J segment 6 bases; nucleotides outside the gene matches: 14. The CDR3 spells CASRPPGQGRINGYTF. For the CDR3, the DNA is TGTGCCAGCAGACCACCCGGACAGGGGAGGATTAATGGCTACACCTTC. The whole variable domain, filled in from reference TRBV5-6 and TRBJ1-2, reads DAGVTQSPTHLIKTRGQQVTLRCSPKSGHDTVSWYQQALGQGPQFIFQYYEEEERQRGNFPDRFSGHQFPNYSSELNVNALLLGDSALYLCASRPPGQGRINGYTFGSGTRLTVV.

This rearrangement joins TRBV4-1 to TRBJ1-3; 9 nucleotides align to TRBD1. V lost 4 bases to trimming and J lost 1 base; unmatched junction nucleotides: 2. CDR3 length: 15 amino acids. Germline CDR1 is MGHRA and CDR2 is YSYEKL. This CDR3 is CASSLTGGSGNTIYF. In nucleotides, the CDR3 is TGCGCCAGCAGCCTGACAGGGGGTTCTGGAAACACCATATATTTT.

The rearrangement joins TRBV15 to TRBJ2-7; D perhaps matches TRBD2 (6 bases). Deletions cut 8 bases from V and 6 bases from J, with 14 bases between. The germline V gene encodes CDR1 LNHNV and CDR2 YYDKDF (reference sequence). The CDR3 loop spans 12 amino acids. CDR3 sequence (DNA): TGTGCCACCTCCCGCGGGGCCGTCGAGCAGTACTTC. It specifies CATSRGAVEQYF. The variable domain in full, completed from reference TRBV15 and TRBJ2-7, reads DAMVIQNPRYQVTQFGKPVTLSCSQTLNHNVMYWYQQKSSQAPKLLFHYYDKDFNNEADTPDNFQSRRPNTSFCFLDIRSPGLGDTAMYLCATSRGAVEQYFGPGTRLTVT.

The chain carries TRBV2 and TRBJ1-5, with 9 nucleotides matching TRBD1. The CDR3 is 18 amino acids. The V segment lost 3 bases and the J segment 6 bases; nucleotides outside the gene matches: 15. In germline, CDR1 is SNHLY, CDR2 FYNNEI. The CDR3 sequence: CASSDPRSGTGSIQPQHF. In DNA, the CDR3 is TGTGCCAGCAGTGACCCTCGGAGCGGGACAGGGTCTATTCAGCCCCAGCATTTT.

J is TRBJ1-1 and V is TRBV28; TRBD1 is a possible D gene (6 bases). The germline V and J ends were trimmed by 8 bases and 2 bases, with 18 bases remaining between them. The CDR3 contains 15 residues. Germline CDR1 is MDHEN and CDR2 is SYDVKM. In nucleotides, the CDR3 is TGTGCCAGCTCTATCCCGGGACACTTTAACACTGAAGCTTTCTTT. This sequence encodes CASSIPGHFNTEAFF.

The chain couples TRBV18 to TRBJ2-5, with 12 bases identical to TRBD2. The CDR3 is made up of 15 amino acids. In germline, CDR1 is KGHSH, CDR2 LQKENI. With 3 bases clipped from V and 4 bases from J, the junction kept 3 bases outside the gene matches. The CDR3 DNA follows: TGTGCCAGCTCACCTCGGACTAGCGGGATAGAGACCCAGTACTTC. Protein sequence: CASSPRTSGIETQYF.

The rearrangement uses TRBV9 and TRBJ1-5; D might be TRBD1 (5 bases). The CDR3 runs to 13 residues. Trimming took off 2 bases at V and 5 bases at J, with 8 bases between the two ends. Germline V gene data show CDR1 as SGDLS and CDR2 as YYNGEE. The CDR3 DNA reads as TGTGCCAGCAGCGTCGGACACTATCAGCCCCAGCATTTT. Amino acid sequence: CASSVGHYQPQHF.

The V and J genes are TRBV6-5 and TRBJ2-7, with TRBD2 identical over 7 bases. V shed 8 bases and J 6 bases; nucleotides not matched to a gene: 10. The CDR3 covers 13 residues. Germline lookup yields CDR1 MNHEY and CDR2 SVGAGI. The CDR3 region has the DNA TGTGCCAGCCGTCCCGATGGCGGGAGCGAGCAGTACGTC. Translation: CASRPDGGSEQYV.

This clone was found a few times. This chain joins TRBV2 and TRBJ2-5; 11 bases fit TRBD2. Germline V lookup: CDR1 SNHLY, CDR2 FYNNEI. The CDR3 is 15 residues long. Losses at the gene ends were 6 bases for V and 4 bases for J; bases not matched to a gene: 7. CDR3 sequence (DNA): TGTGCCAGCAGACCCGGGACTAGCGGCGTAGAGACCCAGTACTTC. Amino acid sequence: CASRPGTSGVETQYF.

The J gene is TRBJ2-7, the V gene TRBV7-3; TRBD2 matches at 7 bases. This CDR3 region has 20 residues. Germline loops: CDR1 SGHTA, CDR2 FQGTGA. V gave up 1 base and J gave up 3 bases; unmatched junction bases: 21. This CDR3 reads CASSLSTLLLLGGDHYEQYV. CDR3 coding DNA: TGTGCCAGCAGCTTAAGTACTCTTCTCCTCCTGGGGGGGGACCACTACGAGCAGTACGTC.